A selection of T cell receptor beta chains follows, all from one sample in a study of blood T cell repertoires in COVID-19. Using immunoSEQ multiplex PCR, the repertoire was profiled, and TCRdb retains in-frame clones only, with some absent. The sample carries some 70,000 clones, about 91% recorded once. The material sequenced was peripheral blood. Every receptor here comes from an older woman with acute or convalescent COVID-19. Both conserved end residues are part of each CDR3. Fields, in order: clone size, J gene, V gene, D gene, CDR3 protein, CDR3 DNA. D genes are given only for firm matches. Where a row states a size, it is once, few, many or the class of an expanded clone; other rows omit it.

clone_size: once
j_call: TRBJ1-2
v_call: TRBV3-1/TRBV3-2
d_call: NA
cdr3_aa: CASSQSGVGGYTF
cdr3_nt: TGTGCCAGCAGCCAATCAGGGGTAGGTGGCTACACCTTC

clone_size: NA
j_call: TRBJ1-4
v_call: TRBV6-1
d_call: NA
cdr3_aa: CASSVNDPRLLTNEKLFF
cdr3_nt: TGTGCCAGCAGTGTAAATGATCCCAGGCTTCTGACTAATGAAAAACTGTTTTTT

clone_size: few
j_call: TRBJ1-1
v_call: TRBV19
d_call: TRBD1
cdr3_aa: CASRVTGGTEAFF
cdr3_nt: TGTGCCAGTAGAGTTACAGGGGGAACTGAAGCTTTCTTT

clone_size: NA
j_call: TRBJ2-5
v_call: TRBV12-5
d_call: NA
cdr3_aa: CASGLGQLREETQYF
cdr3_nt: TGTGCTAGTGGTTTGGGGCAACTCCGGGAAGAGACCCAGTACTTC

clone_size: NA
j_call: TRBJ1-4
v_call: TRBV7-9
d_call: TRBD1
cdr3_aa: CASSSPGQGEEKLFF
cdr3_nt: TGTGCCAGCAGCTCCCCTGGACAGGGAGAGGAAAAACTGTTTTTT

clone_size: NA
j_call: TRBJ2-1
v_call: TRBV24-1
d_call: TRBD1
cdr3_aa: CATSGGTGVNEQFF
cdr3_nt: TGTGCCACCAGTGGCGGGACAGGGGTAAATGAGCAGTTCTTC

clone_size: NA
j_call: TRBJ1-2
v_call: TRBV14
d_call: NA
cdr3_aa: CASSLQDYGYTF
cdr3_nt: TGTGCCAGCAGCTTACAGGACTATGGCTACACCTTC

clone_size: NA
j_call: TRBJ1-3
v_call: TRBV24-1
d_call: NA
cdr3_aa: CATSDLRLTEKSSGNTIYF
cdr3_nt: TGTGCCACCAGTGATTTGCGGTTGACAGAAAAGAGCTCTGGAAACACCATATATTTT

clone_size: NA
j_call: TRBJ2-1
v_call: TRBV9
d_call: NA
cdr3_aa: CASSVDPGGPYNEQFF
cdr3_nt: TGTGCCAGCAGCGTAGATCCCGGGGGGCCCTACAATGAGCAGTTCTTC

clone_size: NA
j_call: TRBJ2-5
v_call: TRBV11-1
d_call: NA
cdr3_aa: CASSLVLETQYF
cdr3_nt: TGTGCCAGCAGCTTAGTCCTTGAGACCCAGTACTTC

clone_size: NA
j_call: TRBJ1-1
v_call: TRBV9
d_call: NA
cdr3_aa: CASSERQANTEAFF
cdr3_nt: TGTGCCAGCAGCGAGCGACAGGCGAACACTGAAGCTTTCTTT

clone_size: NA
j_call: TRBJ2-7
v_call: TRBV5-6
d_call: NA
cdr3_aa: CASSLSDGPYEQYF
cdr3_nt: TGTGCCAGCAGCTTGAGCGACGGTCCCTACGAGCAGTACTTC

clone_size: NA
j_call: TRBJ2-3
v_call: TRBV24-1
d_call: NA
cdr3_aa: CATSDPAGSTDTQYF
cdr3_nt: TGTGCCACCAGTGATCCAGCGGGTAGCACAGATACGCAGTATTTT

clone_size: once
j_call: TRBJ1-1
v_call: TRBV5-6
d_call: NA
cdr3_aa: CASSLGARGIRPNTEAFF
cdr3_nt: TGTGCCAGCAGCTTGGGGGCCAGGGGAATTAGGCCAAACACTGAAGCTTTCTTT

clone_size: once
j_call: TRBJ2-1
v_call: TRBV28
d_call: NA
cdr3_aa: CASRLGGGNEQFF
cdr3_nt: TGTGCCAGCAGGTTGGGAGGAGGGAATGAGCAGTTCTTC

clone_size: NA
j_call: TRBJ2-3
v_call: TRBV7-9
d_call: NA
cdr3_aa: CASSLLEGDTDTQYF
cdr3_nt: TGTGCCAGCAGCTTACTAGAGGGAGACACAGATACGCAGTATTTT

clone_size: NA
j_call: TRBJ2-7
v_call: TRBV19
d_call: TRBD1
cdr3_aa: CASSTSRDRGYEQYF
cdr3_nt: TGTGCCAGTAGTACCTCCCGGGACAGGGGCTACGAGCAGTACTTC

clone_size: NA
j_call: TRBJ1-3
v_call: TRBV5-4
d_call: NA
cdr3_aa: CASSLGGLVTGNTIYF
cdr3_nt: TGTGCCAGCAGCTTGGGGGGCTTGGTCACTGGAAACACCATATATTTT

clone_size: once
j_call: TRBJ2-5
v_call: TRBV3-1/TRBV3-2
d_call: TRBD1
cdr3_aa: CASSLIDRGETQYF
cdr3_nt: TGTGCCAGCAGCCTAATAGACAGGGGAGAGACCCAGTACTTC

clone_size: NA
j_call: TRBJ1-2
v_call: TRBV5-1
d_call: NA
cdr3_aa: CASSSLWGEDGYTF
cdr3_nt: TGCGCCAGCAGCTCCTTGTGGGGGGAAGATGGCTACACCTTC

clone_size: NA
j_call: TRBJ2-7
v_call: TRBV6-1
d_call: NA
cdr3_aa: CASSDRPGETSVNEQYF
cdr3_nt: TGTGCCAGCAGTGACCGTCCGGGGGAGACTAGTGTGAACGAGCAGTACTTC

clone_size: few
j_call: TRBJ2-7
v_call: TRBV3-1/TRBV3-2
d_call: NA
cdr3_aa: CASSLLPGGSSSYEQYF
cdr3_nt: TGTGCCAGCAGCCTCCTCCCCGGTGGGTCTAGCTCCTACGAGCAGTACTTC

clone_size: NA
j_call: TRBJ1-2
v_call: TRBV5-5
d_call: NA
cdr3_aa: CASSLGDRNYGYTF
cdr3_nt: TGTGCCAGCAGCTTGGGCGACAGAAACTATGGCTACACCTTC

clone_size: NA
j_call: TRBJ2-1
v_call: TRBV9
d_call: TRBD1
cdr3_aa: CASSDGTGRHEQFF
cdr3_nt: TGTGCCAGCAGCGACGGGACAGGGAGGCATGAGCAGTTCTTC

clone_size: once
j_call: TRBJ1-1
v_call: TRBV7-2
d_call: NA
cdr3_aa: CASIRGGLSTEAFF
cdr3_nt: TGTGCCAGCATCCGGGGGGGGCTGAGCACTGAAGCTTTCTTT

clone_size: NA
j_call: TRBJ1-2
v_call: TRBV6-2/TRBV6-3
d_call: TRBD1
cdr3_aa: CASSYSIDRGSGGYTF
cdr3_nt: TGTGCCAGCAGTTACTCTATCGACAGGGGGAGCGGTGGCTACACCTTC

clone_size: NA
j_call: TRBJ1-2
v_call: TRBV18
d_call: NA
cdr3_aa: CASSPVKSYNYGYTF
cdr3_nt: TGTGCCAGCTCCCCCGTGAAGAGCTATAACTATGGCTACACCTTC

clone_size: NA
j_call: TRBJ1-5
v_call: TRBV7-8
d_call: NA
cdr3_aa: CASSSWGGQPQHF
cdr3_nt: TGTGCCAGCAGCTCCTGGGGGGGTCAGCCCCAGCATTTT